The 17 T cell receptor beta chains presented below share a single source sample, sequenced in a study. TCRdb independently ran MiXCR on the RT-PCR reads; one entry per CDR3 protein. The table records hundreds of thousands of distinct CDR3 sequences, approximately 15% of them present only once. The specimen sequenced was memory CD4+ T cells from blood. Receptor source: a female donor in good health, serving as a healthy control.

This clonotype was seen only a few times. The chain uses TRBV5-1 and TRBJ2-7; possible D gene TRBD2, 6 bases. In germline, CDR1 is SGHRS, CDR2 YFSETQ. V lost 0 bases and J 5 bases, leaving 12 bases between the germline ends. This CDR3 has 14 amino acids. The CDR3: CASSLDSSSDEQYF. For the CDR3, the DNA is TGCGCCAGCAGCTTGGATAGTTCTAGCGACGAGCAGTACTTC. The variable domain in full, completed from reference TRBV5-1 and TRBJ2-7, reads KAGVTQTPRYLIKTRGQQVTLSCSPISGHRSVSWYQQTPGQGLQFLFEYFSETQRNKGNFPGRFSGRQFSNSRSEMNVSTLELGDSALYLCASSLDSSSDEQYFGPGTRLTVT.

This chain links TRBV27 with TRBJ2-1; 8 bases map to TRBD2. Germline assignment: CDR1 MNHEY and CDR2 SMNVEV (reference sequence). This CDR3 spans 16 amino acids. V was pared by 5 bases and J by 0 bases, with 6 bases of the junction left unmatched. In DNA, the CDR3 is TGTGCCAGCAGTCGTCCGAGCGGGAGCTCCTACAATGAGCAGTTCTTC. Its protein is CASSRPSGSSYNEQFF.

The chain joins TRBV19 to TRBJ1-5, with D possibly matching TRBD1 (5 bases). The CDR3 runs 13 residues. V lost 6 bases to trimming and J lost 4 bases, with 10 bases between them. From germline, CDR1 is LNHDA and CDR2 SQIVND (reference sequence). In DNA form, the CDR3 reads TGTGCCAGTAGCGGGGGGAAGAATCAGCCCCAGCATTTT. Its protein product is CASSGGKNQPQHF.

This clonotype was recorded a few times. The chain couples TRBV24-1 to TRBJ2-2, with D possibly being TRBD1 (5 bases). The germline CDR1 and CDR2 sequences are KGHDR and SFDVKD. This CDR3 is 16 amino acids long. With 0 bases removed from V and 4 bases from J, the gap between germline ends came to 11 bases. CDR3 nucleotide sequence: TGTGCCACCAGTGATTTGGGGGCAGGGCCCACCGGGGAGCTGTTTTTT. It codes for CATSDLGAGPTGELFF.

This clonotype occurred many times. The chain combines TRBV12-3 or TRBV12-4 with TRBJ2-7, with D maybe TRBD2 (5 bases). The V end was cut by 1 base, the J end by 9 bases, with 10 bases between. The CDR3 has 12 amino acids. The chain's CDR3 is CASSLGGYRQYF. CDR3 coding DNA: TGTGCCAGCAGTTTAGGAGGGTATCGGCAGTACTTC.

This clonotype came up many times. This chain joins TRBV7-2 and TRBJ1-5; D gene uncertain. Trimming removed 0 bases at V and 3 bases at J, with 12 bases between. Germline V gene data show CDR1 as SGHTA and CDR2 as FQGNSA. The length of the CDR3 is 16 residues. The chain's CDR3 is CASSLAEVTPNQPQHF. CDR3 bases: TGTGCCAGCAGCTTAGCGGAGGTCACCCCCAATCAGCCCCAGCATTTT.

The chain couples TRBV20-1 to TRBJ1-4; 8 bases fit TRBD1. The CDR3 contains 14 residues. In germline, CDR1 is DFQATT, CDR2 SNEGSKA (reference sequence). V lost 0 bases, J lost 7 bases, and 4 bases stayed unmatched. CDR3 sequence (DNA): TGCAGTGCTAGAGAGGGCAGGGGGCTTGAAAAACTGTTTTTT. Translation: CSAREGRGLEKLFF.

V is TRBV7-2 and J is TRBJ2-7, with D possibly being TRBD1 (6 bases). From germline, CDR1 is SGHTA and CDR2 FQGNSA. The CDR3 is 13 residues long. The germline V and J ends were trimmed by 4 bases and 7 bases, with 14 bases remaining between them. The CDR3 sequence: CASSSNRAWEQYF. The CDR3 DNA reads as TGTGCCAGCAGCTCCAACAGGGCCTGGGAGCAGTACTTC.

Ten or more counts support this clonotype. The chain combines TRBV6-2 or TRBV6-3 with TRBJ2-5, with TRBD2 matching over 7 bases. V dropped 4 bases and J dropped 5; count of bases not matched to a gene: 4. CDR3 size: 13 residues. Germline CDR1 is MNHEY and CDR2 is SVGEGT. The chain's CDR3 is CASSWGGVETQYF. CDR3 nucleotides: TGTGCCAGCAGTTGGGGAGGGGTGGAGACCCAGTACTTC.

This clonotype has ten or more counts. V gene TRBV11-2 combines with J gene TRBJ2-1, with TRBD2 as a possible D gene (5 bases). The CDR3 contains 14 residues. The germline V gene has CDR1 SGHAT and CDR2 FQNNGV. Trimming removed 4 bases from V and 9 bases from J, with 16 bases in between. CDR3 residues: CASSYLSRDGEQFF. CDR3 nucleotides: TGTGCCAGCAGCTACCTCTCCCGGGATGGTGAGCAGTTCTTC.

The gene calls are TRBV25-1 and TRBJ2-7; D is possibly TRBD1 or TRBD2 (6 bases each). The CDR3 spans 11 residues. V was shortened by 8 bases and J by 6 bases, with 11 bases between the two germline ends. Germline V CDR1 and CDR2: MGHDK, SYGVNS. The CDR3 here is CASEGGGEQYF. The CDR3 region has the DNA TGTGCCAGCGAAGGGGGAGGCGAGCAGTACTTC.

In DNA form, the CDR3 reads TGCGCCAGCAGCCTCGTAGCGGTAACGGGCACCGGGGAGCTGTTTTTT. Protein product: CASSLVAVTGTGELFF. This rearrangement joins TRBV5-1 to TRBJ2-2, with TRBD2 as a possible D gene (6 bases). V was pared by 4 bases and J by 4 bases, with 17 bases between. Looked up from germline, CDR1 is SGHRS and CDR2 is YFSETQ. This CDR3 has 16 amino acids. Drawing the rest from reference TRBV5-1 and TRBJ2-2, the complete variable domain is KAGVTQTPRYLIKTRGQQVTLSCSPISGHRSVSWYQQTPGQGLQFLFEYFSETQRNKGNFPGRFSGRQFSNSRSEMNVSTLELGDSALYLCASSLVAVTGTGELFFGEGSRLTVL.

The table lists this clonotype with many counts. The genes are TRBV4-3 and TRBJ1-5, with D uncertain. Germline V gene data show CDR1 as LGHNA and CDR2 as YSLEER. The CDR3 is made up of 14 amino acids. The germline V and J ends were trimmed by 0 bases and 5 bases, with 8 bases remaining between them. CDR3 bases: TGCGCCAGCAGCCAAGACGCGGACCATCAGCCCCAGCATTTT. As protein: CASSQDADHQPQHF.

This clonotype was observed a handful of times. The chain uses TRBV27 and TRBJ2-7; TRBD2 matches at 7 bases. The CDR3 spans 14 residues. Germline trimming cut 7 bases from V and 2 bases from J; bases unmatched to any gene: 8. Germline assignment: CDR1 MNHEY and CDR2 SMNVEV (reference sequence). CDR3: CASMTRSGTYEQYF. The DNA of the CDR3 is TGTGCCAGCATGACTCGGAGCGGGACCTACGAGCAGTACTTC.

This clonotype was recorded at least ten times. This rearrangement joins TRBV12-3 or TRBV12-4 to TRBJ2-3, with TRBD2 identical over 11 bases. The CDR3 has 17 residues. V lost 5 bases to trimming and J lost 2 bases; unmatched junction nucleotides: 9. The CDR3 nucleotides are TGTGCCAGCAGTGGAGGACCTAGCGGGGGGATCACAGATACGCAGTATTTT. Translating it yields CASSGGPSGGITDTQYF.

This clonotype came up a few times. The chain is built from TRBV6-6 and TRBJ2-7; D uncertain. With 5 bases removed from V and 2 bases from J, the gap between germline ends came to 13 bases. This CDR3 is 14 amino acids long. Germline lookup yields CDR1 MNHNY and CDR2 SVGAGI (reference sequence). CDR3 in amino acids: CASSVLLGTYEQYF. DNA of the CDR3: TGTGCCAGCAGTGTTTTACTGGGGACCTACGAGCAGTACTTC.

This clonotype was observed a few times. The chain carries TRBV20-1 and TRBJ2-5, with TRBD2 identical over 11 bases. Germline CDR1 and CDR2: DFQATT and SNEGSKA (reference sequence). This CDR3 has 14 amino acids. V trimming: 3 bases; J trimming: 4 bases; junction bases outside the gene matches: 4. The CDR3: CSASRLAGIETQYF. CDR3 coding DNA: TGCAGTGCTAGTAGACTAGCGGGGATAGAGACCCAGTACTTC.